Shown below are 24 T cell receptor beta chains from a single sample sequenced in a study of identical twins. TCRdb recomputed calls from the 5' RACE reads with MiXCR, one row per CDR3 protein. The table includes fewer than 900,000 distinct CDR3 sequences, 15% to 20% detected once. In addition, the sample was reused for a study of T cells expressing NK-cell markers.

The sequenced sample consisted of PBMCs. The receptors here all came from a woman aged 18-35 years in good health.

This clonotype was seen repeatedly, ten times or more. The chain combines TRBV9 with TRBJ2-1; 9 bases agree with TRBD2. Germline V lookup: CDR1 SGDLS, CDR2 YYNGEE. Trimming cost V 3 bases and J 5 bases; bases outside gene matches: 6. The CDR3 totals 15 residues. The CDR3 protein is CASSAGTSRNNEQFF. CDR3 nucleotides: TGTGCCAGCAGCGCCGGGACTAGCAGAAACAATGAGCAGTTCTTC.

The chain combines TRBV6-5 with TRBJ1-2; 7 positions agree with TRBD1. The CDR3 length is 15 residues. V was clipped by 0 bases and J by 8 bases; unmatched bases: 9. CDR1 MNHEY and CDR2 SVGAGI come from the germline V gene. The CDR3 DNA reads TGTGCCAGCAGTTACTCGAAAGGGGGCCCTTGGGGCTACACCTTC. This translates into CASSYSKGGPWGYTF.

This clonotype was recorded once. The V gene is TRBV9, the J gene TRBJ2-1; 7 bases are shared with TRBD2. Germline assignment: CDR1 SGDLS and CDR2 YYNGEE. This CDR3 has 16 amino acids. Trimming removed 2 bases from V and 8 bases from J; junction bases left unmatched: 13. CDR3 sequence reads: CASSVRDALGRDEQFF. CDR3 DNA sequence: TGTGCCAGCAGCGTCCGGGACGCCCTGGGGAGGGATGAGCAGTTCTTC.

This clonotype was counted a few times. The DNA is left out, because the CDR3 cannot be placed on it with certainty; the CDR3 is given as TCRdb lists it. The chain employs TRBV6-2 or TRBV6-3 and TRBJ2-1; TRBD2 is the table's D call, not checked against the DNA. The CDR3 is 16 residues long, counting both termini. Germline V gene lookup returns CDR1 MNHEY and CDR2 SVGEGT. The CDR3 spells CASSSSTSGRAYEQFF.

V gene TRBV6-2 or TRBV6-3 combines with J gene TRBJ2-1; TRBD2 agrees at 12 bases. Trimming cost V 6 bases and J 0 bases; bases outside gene matches: 6. The germline gives CDR1 MNHEY, CDR2 SVGEGT. The CDR3 runs 17 residues. The CDR3: CASSTTLAGGSYNEQFF. CDR3 DNA: TGTGCCAGCAGCACCACACTAGCGGGGGGCTCCTACAATGAGCAGTTCTTC.

Many counts were recorded for this clonotype. The chain links TRBV12-3 or TRBV12-4 to TRBJ2-7; D is possibly TRBD1 (6 bases). With 6 bases removed from V and 2 bases from J, the gap between germline ends came to 17 bases. CDR3 length: 15 residues. The CDR3, as DNA: TGTGCCAGCAGCCTTGGACAGAACTTAGCCTACGAGCAGTACTTC. Amino acid sequence: CASSLGQNLAYEQYF.

The chain is built from TRBV10-3 and TRBJ2-7, with 10 bases fitting TRBD2. The germline V gene has CDR1 ENHRY and CDR2 SYGVKD. This CDR3 spans 13 amino acids. V lost 11 bases, J lost 6 bases, and 10 bases stayed unmatched. This chain's CDR3 is CASGGLAGVEQYF. The CDR3, as DNA: TGTGCCTCTGGGGGCCTAGCGGGAGTCGAGCAGTACTTC.

This clonotype was seen at least ten times. V is TRBV29-1 and J is TRBJ2-1; 9 bases fit TRBD1. Trimming took 5 bases from V and 3 from J; bases not matched to a gene: 5. Germline assignment: CDR1 SQVTM and CDR2 ANQGSEA. This CDR3 contains 14 residues. CDR3 nucleotide sequence: TGCAGCGTTCAGCGGGACAGGGACTACAATGAGCAGTTCTTC. Its protein product is CSVQRDRDYNEQFF.

This clonotype was counted only a few times. CDR3 amino acids: CAWSVYGYEQFF. Here the CDR3 DNA reads TGTGCCTGGAGTGTATACGGCTATGAGCAGTTCTTC. The V call is TRBV30, the J call TRBJ2-1; D unresolved. V lost 0 bases, J lost 8 bases, and 8 bases lay in between. CDR1 is GTSNPN and CDR2 is SVGIG in the germline V gene (reference sequence). This CDR3 spans 12 amino acids. Together with reference TRBV30 and TRBJ2-1, the CDR3 gives the full variable domain: SQTIHQWPATLVQPVGSPLSLECTVEGTSNPNLYWYRQAAGRGLQLLFYSVGIGQISSEVPQNLSASRPQDRQFILSSKKLLLSDSGFYLCAWSVYGYEQFFGPGTRLTVL.

This clonotype was seen a single time. The chain links TRBV6-5 to TRBJ2-1; D gene uncertain. The CDR3 is 16 residues long. From germline, CDR1 is MNHEY and CDR2 SVGAGI. V was cut by 0 bases and J by 8 bases, with 17 bases left in between. The CDR3 nucleotides read TGTGCCAGCAGTTACTCCCCAGGCGTGGGAACGGATGAGCAGTTCTTC. Protein: CASSYSPGVGTDEQFF.

This clonotype was seen at least ten times. The chain combines TRBV20-1 with TRBJ1-5; no reliable D call. V lost 0 bases, J lost 9 bases, and 18 bases lay in between. Germline V lookup: CDR1 DFQATT, CDR2 SNEGSKA (reference sequence). CDR3 length equals 15 residues. The DNA for the CDR3 is TGCAGTGCTAGAGATCAGTACACCGTCGGTTGGCCCCAGCATTTT. Its translation is CSARDQYTVGWPQHF.

This clonotype was observed a handful of times. J is TRBJ2-5 and V is TRBV20-1; either TRBD1 or TRBD2 may supply D (5 bases each). The germline V and J ends were trimmed by 6 bases and 4 bases, with 15 bases remaining between them. CDR3 length: 13 residues. Germline V gene lookup returns CDR1 DFQATT and CDR2 SNEGSKA (reference sequence). Here the CDR3 reads CSAVGTSGETQYF. The CDR3 bases are TGCAGTGCGGTAGGGACGTCAGGAGAGACCCAGTACTTC.

The chain recombines TRBV7-9 with TRBJ2-6, with TRBD1 identical over 7 bases. The CDR3 sequence is 16 residues long. After removal of 6 bases from V and 0 bases from J, the junction contained 5 bases not matched to a gene. Germline V gene data show CDR1 as SEHNR and CDR2 as FQNEAQ (reference sequence). CDR3 region: CASSPTGTSGANVLTF. The CDR3, as DNA: TGTGCCAGCAGTCCGACAGGGACCTCTGGGGCCAACGTCCTGACTTTC.

This clonotype was found a few times. The J gene is TRBJ2-5, the V gene TRBV6-5, with 7 nucleotides matching TRBD2. The CDR3 is 17 amino acids. In germline, CDR1 is MNHEY, CDR2 SVGAGI. V shed 4 bases, J shed 9 bases, and the junction held 20 bases outside the gene matches. The DNA for the CDR3 is TGTGCCAGCAGTTCTCCCTCCGGGACTACCAACCCGAGAGCCCAGTACTTC. It is translated as CASSSPSGTTNPRAQYF.

This chain links TRBV20-1 with TRBJ2-7, with 11 bases lining up with TRBD1. V shed 5 bases and J 2 bases; nucleotides not matched to a gene: 8. The CDR3 loop spans 15 amino acids. Germline V gene sequence: CDR1 DFQATT, CDR2 SNEGSKA (reference sequence). The CDR3 bases are TGCAGTGCTCCCCCGTTGGGACAGGGGGCCTACGAGCAGTACTTC. Protein: CSAPPLGQGAYEQYF.

The J gene is TRBJ1-1, the V gene TRBV5-1; the D is unclear. The V and J ends lost 4 bases and 4 bases respectively, with 17 bases between them. The CDR3 has 15 residues. The germline gives CDR1 SGHRS, CDR2 YFSETQ. The CDR3 protein is CASSASSQARTEAFF. CDR3 DNA sequence: TGCGCCAGCAGCGCCTCCTCTCAGGCCCGCACTGAAGCTTTCTTT. The full variable domain, rest sourced from reference TRBV5-1 and TRBJ1-1, is KAGVTQTPRYLIKTRGQQVTLSCSPISGHRSVSWYQQTPGQGLQFLFEYFSETQRNKGNFPGRFSGRQFSNSRSEMNVSTLELGDSALYLCASSASSQARTEAFFGQGTRLTVV.

This clonotype turned up a few times. J is TRBJ2-7 and V is TRBV10-3, with 11 bases fitting TRBD2. With V trimmed by 7 bases and J by 0 bases, 5 bases remained unmatched. This CDR3 is built from 15 residues. Germline V lookup: CDR1 ENHRY, CDR2 SYGVKD. The CDR3 region is CAIMPSGGSSYEQYF. In nucleotides, the CDR3 is TGTGCCATCATGCCTAGCGGGGGGAGCTCCTACGAGCAGTACTTC.

The chain couples TRBV29-1 to TRBJ2-1; a possible D gene is TRBD2 (8 bases). With 7 bases removed from V and 8 bases from J, the gap between germline ends came to 21 bases. The CDR3 length is 14 residues. CDR1 is SQVTM, CDR2 ANQGSEA, per germline. CDR3 nucleotide sequence: TGCAGCGCCCCGGGAGGGACAGCTACCCATGAGCAGTTCTTC. Its protein is CSAPGGTATHEQFF.

V gene TRBV12-3 or TRBV12-4 combines with J gene TRBJ2-1; D remains unclear. The CDR3 totals 16 residues. V shed 3 bases and J shed 7 bases, with 19 bases lying between them. CDR3 DNA sequence: TGTGCCAGCAGTTTGGAGATCAGATTGAGACAAAATGAGCAGTTCTTC. This encodes CASSLEIRLRQNEQFF.

This clonotype has a count of ten or more. This chain joins TRBV12-3 or TRBV12-4 and TRBJ2-7, with TRBD1 identical over 7 bases. With V trimmed by 3 bases and J by 6 bases, 2 bases remained unmatched. The CDR3 consists of 12 residues. In DNA form, the CDR3 reads TGTGCCAGCAGTTTGGGGACAGCCGAGCAGTACTTC. It specifies CASSLGTAEQYF.

This clonotype was found a few times. The chain links TRBV20-1 to TRBJ1-5; TRBD1 is a possible D gene (5 bases). This CDR3 is built from 15 residues. V dropped 4 bases and J dropped 1 base, with 14 bases sitting between them. Per germline, CDR1 DFQATT and CDR2 SNEGSKA (reference sequence). The CDR3 region has the DNA TGCAGTGCTACGGTTGCAGGGTTAAGCAATCAGCCCCAGCATTTT. Its translation is CSATVAGLSNQPQHF.

This clonotype has more than one count but fewer than ten. The V and J genes are TRBV5-1 and TRBJ1-2; no clear D gene. The CDR3 is 14 amino acids. Trimming pared 2 bases from V and 3 bases from J, leaving 11 bases between. Germline values: CDR1 SGHRS, CDR2 YFSETQ. The CDR3 region is CASSFSRRDYGYTF. The CDR3 DNA reads as TGCGCCAGCAGCTTCTCCCGCCGAGACTATGGCTACACCTTC.

This clonotype was picked up a small number of times. The chain recombines TRBV2 with TRBJ1-2; D is possibly TRBD1 (5 bases). The CDR3 covers 12 residues. The ends were cut back, 8 bases at V and 4 bases at J, with 11 bases in the middle. Germline V gene sequence: CDR1 SNHLY, CDR2 FYNNEI. The DNA for the CDR3 is TGTGCCAGCCCACCGGGGACCTATGGCTACACCTTC. As protein: CASPPGTYGYTF.

The rearrangement links TRBV12-5 to TRBJ2-7; TRBD1 matches at 7 bases. The V gene's germline CDR1 is LGHNT and CDR2 FRNRAP. V shed 5 bases and J 0 bases; nucleotides not matched to a gene: 10. This CDR3 is built from 16 residues. The CDR3 sequence: CASGVLQGIISYEQYF. The CDR3 DNA is TGTGCTAGTGGTGTCCTACAGGGGATAATCTCCTACGAGCAGTACTTC.